Below, 25 T cell receptor beta chains from the same sample are listed, as sequenced in a study of blood T cell repertoires in COVID-19. Produced via immunoSEQ multiplex PCR; TCRdb's table is partial and in-frame only. In the table there are fewer than 450,000 clones, around nine tenths of which are singletons. Input material: peripheral blood. These receptors were obtained from an older woman with COVID-19, enrolled during active disease.

This chain uses TRBV7-8 with TRBJ2-1; 7 bases are a match to TRBD1. CDR1 is SGHVS, CDR2 FQNEAQ, per germline. CDR3 size: 14 residues. V shed 4 bases and J 9 bases; nucleotides not matched to a gene: 9. In DNA, the CDR3 is TGTGCCAGCAGCTCTCCGACAGGGCTCGGTGAGCAGTTCTTC. Translation: CASSSPTGLGEQFF.

J is TRBJ2-3 and V is TRBV18, with 11 bases identical to TRBD2. Germline values: CDR1 KGHSH, CDR2 LQKENI. Germline trimming cut 3 bases from V and 2 bases from J; bases unmatched to any gene: 10. The CDR3 has 18 residues. CDR3 sequence (DNA): TGTGCCAGCTCACCTTCCCGCGGACTAGCGGGCTCCACAGATACGCAGTATTTT. Translation: CASSPSRGLAGSTDTQYF.

The V gene is TRBV28, the J gene TRBJ2-7, with D unresolved. Germline CDR1 reads MDHEN; CDR2 reads SYDVKM. This CDR3 has 13 residues. Trimming stripped 7 bases from V and 4 bases from J, with 14 bases between. Here the CDR3 reads CASTFSRGYEQYF. CDR3 coding DNA: TGTGCCAGCACCTTCAGTCGAGGTTACGAGCAGTACTTC.

CDR3 nucleotides: TGCGCCAGCAGCCAGGGACAGGATTATAATTCACCCCTCCACTTT. It translates to CASSQGQDYNSPLHF. The rearrangement links TRBV4-1 to TRBJ1-6; 8 nucleotides match TRBD1. Trimming removed 3 bases from V and 4 bases from J; junction bases left unmatched: 2. This CDR3 comprises 15 residues. Germline CDR1 MGHRA, CDR2 YSYEKL.

The J gene is TRBJ1-5, the V gene TRBV7-2; D might be TRBD1 (5 bases). Trimming left V 5 bases short and J 8 bases short, with 13 bases between. CDR1 SGHTA and CDR2 FQGNSA come from the germline V gene. This CDR3 has 13 amino acids. The chain's CDR3 is CASSPGLGKPQHF. CDR3 coding DNA: TGTGCCAGCAGCCCGGGACTCGGTAAGCCCCAGCATTTT.

The J gene is TRBJ2-3, the V gene TRBV4-1, with 11 positions matching TRBD2. V lost 1 base to trimming and J lost 7 bases; unmatched junction nucleotides: 10. Germline V lookup: CDR1 MGHRA, CDR2 YSYEKL. The CDR3 extends over 17 amino acids. CDR3 in DNA: TGCGCCAGCAGCCAAGGTACTAGCGGGGGAGACCTCTATACGCAGTATTTT. Translated: CASSQGTSGGDLYTQYF.

CDR3 region: CASSRGRGGTGELFF. In nucleotides, the CDR3 is TGTGCCAGTAGTAGAGGAAGGGGGGGCACCGGGGAGCTGTTTTTT. This chain joins TRBV19 and TRBJ2-2; possibly TRBD2 for D (7 bases). The V end was cut by 4 bases, the J end by 4 bases, with 13 bases between. Germline V gene sequence: CDR1 LNHDA, CDR2 SQIVND (reference sequence). The length of the CDR3 is 15 residues.

The rearrangement joins TRBV4-3 to TRBJ2-1; 9 bases line up with TRBD2. The V segment lost 0 bases and the J segment 8 bases; nucleotides outside the gene matches: 8. The CDR3 totals 16 residues. CDR1 LGHNA and CDR2 YSLEER come from the germline V gene. CDR3 sequence (DNA): TGCGCCAGCAGCCAAGATAGGGCCCAGCGGGGGGATGAGCAGTTCTTC. Its translation: CASSQDRAQRGDEQFF.

As to this clone: Other DNA sequences in this specimen translate into the identical CDR3. The chain's CDR3 is CASSGQGGNYGYTF. As DNA, the CDR3 is TGTGCCAGCAGTGGACAGGGGGGCAACTATGGCTACACCTTC. The V call is TRBV2, the J call TRBJ1-2, with 9 bases that match TRBD1. The CDR3 loop spans 14 amino acids. Per germline, CDR1 SNHLY and CDR2 FYNNEI. Trimming took 4 bases from V and 2 from J; bases not matched to a gene: 2.

V usage is TRBV5-4 and J usage is TRBJ1-1; TRBD1 might be the D (5 bases). CDR1 is SGHNT and CDR2 is YYREEE in the germline V gene (reference sequence). Trimming removed 4 bases from V and 0 bases from J, with 10 bases in between. The CDR3 length is 14 residues. This chain's CDR3 is CASSPQTVNTEAFF. CDR3 bases: TGTGCCAGCAGCCCGCAGACAGTGAACACTGAAGCTTTCTTT.

The CDR3 nucleotides are TGTGCCAGTAGACGGGCGTGGGGGCTTGGCTACACCTTC. Amino acid sequence: CASRRAWGLGYTF. The genes are TRBV19 and TRBJ1-2, with TRBD1 as a possible D gene (6 bases). The germline V and J ends were trimmed by 6 bases and 7 bases, with 15 bases remaining between them. The CDR3 is 13 residues long. CDR1 is LNHDA and CDR2 is SQIVND in the germline V gene (reference sequence).

This chain uses TRBV18 with TRBJ1-3, with D possibly matching TRBD1 (6 bases). Germline values: CDR1 KGHSH, CDR2 LQKENI. The CDR3 has 16 amino acids. V shed 5 bases and J shed 0 bases, with 14 bases lying between them. CDR3 residues: CASSSQGHNSGNTIYF. The CDR3 nucleotides read TGTGCCAGCTCATCCCAGGGACACAACTCTGGAAACACCATATATTTT.

This chain links TRBV9 with TRBJ1-1; possibly TRBD1 for D (6 bases). This CDR3 contains 13 residues. Germline CDR1 is SGDLS and CDR2 is YYNGEE. Trimming shortened V by 0 bases and J by 7 bases, and 10 bases separated the two germline ends. CDR3 DNA sequence: TGTGCCAGCAGCGTAGCCGACAGGAGTGAAGCTTTCTTT. It specifies CASSVADRSEAFF.

This clone has a single count. The chain couples TRBV6-5 to TRBJ1-6; D is unresolved. The germline V gene has CDR1 MNHEY and CDR2 SVGAGI. This CDR3 is built from 15 residues. Deletions cut 7 bases from V and 0 bases from J, with 10 bases between. The CDR3 loop is CASTAFSSYNSPLHF. The DNA for the CDR3 is TGTGCCAGCACTGCTTTCAGCTCCTATAATTCACCCCTCCACTTT.

The genes are TRBV15 and TRBJ2-3; D gene unclear. V lost 1 base and J lost 11, with 13 bases in between. Germline CDR1 is LNHNV and CDR2 is YYDKDF (reference sequence). CDR3 length: 13 residues. For the CDR3, the DNA is TGTGCCACCAGCAGAGGAGACGGCGGAGAGCAGTATTTT. Residues: CATSRGDGGEQYF.

The chain links TRBV5-8 to TRBJ1-6; D remains ambiguous. CDR3 length: 15 amino acids. Germline assignment: CDR1 SGHTS and CDR2 YDEGEE. V gave up 0 bases and J gave up 6 bases, with 10 bases separating them. As DNA, the CDR3 is TGTGCCAGCAGCTTGGGACGGAGGCTTAATTCACCCCTCCACTTT. Translation gives CASSLGRRLNSPLHF.

J is TRBJ1-4 and V is TRBV5-1; TRBD1 is a possible D gene (6 bases). This CDR3 comprises 14 residues. From germline, CDR1 is SGHRS and CDR2 YFSETQ. V lost 2 bases to trimming and J lost 4 bases, with 9 bases between them. CDR3 sequence (DNA): TGCGCCAGCAGCTTACCAGGGGATAATGAAAAACTGTTTTTT. Residues: CASSLPGDNEKLFF.

The CDR3 DNA reads TGTGCCTGGAGTGGTGGGCGGGTGGTGGGCTACACCTTC. This codes for CAWSGGRVVGYTF. V is TRBV30 and J is TRBJ1-2; D uncertain. The CDR3 sequence is 13 residues long. V was cut by 1 base and J by 8 bases, with 14 bases left in between. Germline V gene sequence: CDR1 GTSNPN, CDR2 SVGIG (reference sequence).

This chain connects TRBV18 to TRBJ1-1; 7 nucleotides agree with TRBD1. Germline values: CDR1 KGHSH, CDR2 LQKENI. Unmatched junction bases numbered 6, after V lost 3 bases and J lost 11 bases. The CDR3 runs 12 residues. CDR3 sequence: CASSPQSGGAFF. The DNA of the CDR3 is TGTGCCAGCTCACCTCAATCAGGGGGGGCTTTCTTT.

This chain uses TRBV28 with TRBJ1-2; no firm D call. CDR3 length equals 11 residues. Trimming removed 7 bases from V and 2 bases from J, with 5 bases in between. Germline values: CDR1 MDHEN, CDR2 SYDVKM. CDR3 protein: CASKLNYGYTF. Here the CDR3 DNA reads TGTGCCAGCAAGCTGAACTATGGCTACACCTTC.

This clone appeared a single time. The chain joins TRBV24-1 to TRBJ2-1, with a tentative D call TRBD2 (6 bases). CDR3 length equals 16 residues. Germline V lookup: CDR1 KGHDR, CDR2 SFDVKD. V was trimmed by 5 bases and J by 2 bases, leaving 15 bases between them. The DNA for the CDR3 is TGTGCCACCAGTGCTCTTGGGTCGGGGGCCTACAATGAGCAGTTCTTC. Translating it yields CATSALGSGAYNEQFF.

This rearrangement joins TRBV7-9 to TRBJ1-2, with D unclear. The ends were cut back, 3 bases at V and 11 bases at J, with 16 bases in the middle. In germline, CDR1 is SEHNR, CDR2 FQNEAQ (reference sequence). The CDR3 consists of 13 residues. The CDR3 DNA follows: TGTGCCAGCAGCTTCGGTCTAGGAGGTCCTTACACCTTC. Amino acid sequence: CASSFGLGGPYTF.

On this clone itself: A clone one base away is much larger, so this may be a read error. The chain combines TRBV7-2 with TRBJ1-5; the match to TRBD1 covers 7 bases. The CDR3 length is 14 residues. Germline CDR1 reads SGHTA; CDR2 reads FQGNSA. After removal of 2 bases from V and 2 bases from J, the junction contained 0 bases not matched to a gene. Here the CDR3 DNA reads TGTGCCAGCAGCTTACAGGGGGGCAATCAGCCCCAGCATTTT. This translates into CASSLQGGNQPQHF. The variable domain in full, with the rest retrieved from reference TRBV7-2 and TRBJ1-5, is GAGVSQSPSNKVTEKGKDVELRCDPISGHTALYWYRQSLGQGLEFLIYFQGNSAPDKSGLPSDRFSAERTGGSVSTLTIQRTQQEDSAVYLCASSLQGGNQPQHFGDGTRLSIL.

The V gene is TRBV5-8, the J gene TRBJ2-7; perhaps TRBD1 as D (6 bases). This CDR3 is 14 amino acids long. Deletions cut 5 bases from V and 6 bases from J, with 18 bases between. Looked up from germline, CDR1 is SGHTS and CDR2 is YDEGEE. The CDR3 DNA sequence: TGTGCCAGCAGAACAGGGTTTATCGCGGGCGAGCAGTACTTC. Protein sequence: CASRTGFIAGEQYF.

This clone was seen a handful of times. V usage is TRBV13 and J usage is TRBJ1-1; D is uncertain. This CDR3 has 12 amino acids. V gave up 0 bases and J gave up 9 bases, with 8 bases separating them. Germline CDR1 PRHDT, CDR2 FYEKMQ (reference sequence). CDR3 region: CASSLGRGKAFF. CDR3 nucleotides: TGTGCCAGCAGCTTAGGCCGGGGTAAAGCTTTCTTT.